What follows are 9 T cell receptor beta chains derived from one specimen sequenced in a study of T cell responses to AZD1222 COVID-19 vaccine. Libraries were prepared by immunoSEQ multiplex PCR; TCRdb keeps only in-frame clonotypes and omits some of them. The table lists roughly 100,000 clones, more than 70% of them singletons. Specimen: peripheral blood, collected on day 0 of AZD1222 vaccination. These receptors were collected from an adult in good health.

The rearrangement uses TRBV7-3 and TRBJ2-1; D might be TRBD1 (5 bases). Deletions cut 5 bases from V and 9 bases from J, with 11 bases between. Per germline, CDR1 SGHTA and CDR2 FQGTGA. There are 12 residues in the CDR3. CDR3 residues: CASSRSTGEQFF. CDR3 coding DNA: TGTGCCAGCAGCCGCTCTACAGGTGAGCAGTTCTTC.

The chain couples TRBV28 to TRBJ1-2; 8 positions match TRBD1. The CDR3 is made up of 15 amino acids. The V gene's germline CDR1 is MDHEN and CDR2 SYDVKM. The V and J ends lost 0 bases and 3 bases, in that order; junction bases with no gene match: 3. CDR3 DNA sequence: TGTGCCAGCAGTTTATGGACAGGGGAGGACTATGGCTACACCTTC. The encoded protein is CASSLWTGEDYGYTF.

The rearrangement joins TRBV28 to TRBJ1-4; D ambiguous. The germline gives CDR1 MDHEN, CDR2 SYDVKM. The CDR3 consists of 14 residues. The V and J ends lost 3 bases and 6 bases respectively, with 11 bases between them. Written as DNA, the CDR3 is TGTGCCAGCAGTTTGGAGTATGGCCATGAAAAACTGTTTTTT. Protein: CASSLEYGHEKLFF.

The chain combines TRBV9 with TRBJ2-1; tentatively, D is TRBD2 (5 bases). Trimming removed 4 bases from V and 6 bases from J, with 11 bases in between. This CDR3 comprises 13 residues. Per germline, CDR1 SGDLS and CDR2 YYNGEE. CDR3 amino acids: CASSPPRANEQFF. Written as DNA, the CDR3 is TGTGCCAGCAGCCCCCCGCGGGCCAATGAGCAGTTCTTC.

This clone appeared a single time. The V gene is TRBV29-1, the J gene TRBJ1-5; tentative D call: TRBD1 (5 bases). The length of the CDR3 is 11 residues. CDR1 and CDR2 from the germline V gene are SQVTM and ANQGSEA. Trimming pared 2 bases from V and 11 bases from J, leaving 10 bases between. Here the CDR3 reads CSVETGGAQHF. DNA of the CDR3: TGCAGCGTTGAAACCGGGGGGGCCCAGCATTTT.

The V and J genes are TRBV2 and TRBJ2-1; D gene ambiguous. This CDR3 spans 10 amino acids. The ends were cut back, 2 bases at V and 10 bases at J, with 3 bases in the middle. Germline loops: CDR1 SNHLY, CDR2 FYNNEI. Here the CDR3 reads CASSEYEQFF. CDR3 in DNA: TGTGCCAGCAGTGAATACGAGCAGTTCTTC.

This clone was counted between two and nine times. V usage is TRBV20-1 and J usage is TRBJ2-5; D uncertain. CDR1 and CDR2 from the germline V gene are DFQATT and SNEGSKA (reference sequence). V was trimmed by 3 bases and J by 1 base, leaving 12 bases between them. The CDR3 extends over 14 amino acids. The CDR3 spells CSASIGLGQETQYF. The CDR3 DNA is TGCAGTGCTAGTATCGGGCTTGGCCAAGAGACCCAGTACTTC.

The rearrangement uses TRBV28 and TRBJ2-2; 7 bases match TRBD1. CDR1 is MDHEN and CDR2 is SYDVKM in the germline V gene. The trim removed 7 bases at V and 7 bases at J, leaving 12 bases unmatched. This CDR3 region has 15 residues. The CDR3, as DNA: TGTGCCAGCACCTTACCCGGGACAGCGCACGGGGAGCTGTTTTTT. It yields the protein CASTLPGTAHGELFF. The full variable domain, with the rest looked up from reference TRBV28 and TRBJ2-2, is DVKVTQSSRYLVKRTGEKVFLECVQDMDHENMFWYRQDPGLGLRLIYFSYDVKMKEKGDIPEGYSVSREKKERFSLILESASTNQTSMYLCASTLPGTAHGELFFGEGSRLTVL.

The chain links TRBV4-1 to TRBJ1-4; D remains unclear. CDR3 size: 13 residues. Germline V gene lookup returns CDR1 MGHRA and CDR2 YSYEKL. V lost 4 bases and J 8 bases, leaving 11 bases between the germline ends. The CDR3 region has the DNA TGCGCCAGCAGCCTCACGGAGGGCGAAAAACTGTTTTTT. It encodes CASSLTEGEKLFF.